This T cell receptor beta chain derives from a study of blood T cell repertoires in COVID-19. Study-wide background: Samples of COVID-19 (acute and convalescent) were obtained from the United States, Italy and Spain. T cells, B-cell-depleted T cells, or PBMCs supplied cDNA or gDNA.

In the original workflow: The authors estimated nucleated cell counts from reference gene primer amplification. Clones were read by immunoSEQ multiplex PCR, and TCRdb kept only the in-frame ones, dropping some. V and J calls and clone size follow that table, whereas D and trimming were derived from the DNA. The profile covers some 300,000 clones, with 87% appearing a single time and more than 2% taken by the ten largest. Germline values: CDR1 SGHTA, CDR2 FQGNSA. The junction had 5 bases not matched to a gene; V was cut back by 5 bases and J by 6 bases. The CDR3 contains 15 residues. This clone occurred once.

The sequence derives from a man younger than 30 with active or convalescent COVID-19. The genes are TRBV7-2 and TRBJ2-3; TRBD2 matches at 13 bases. Sequenced material: peripheral blood. The CDR3 DNA reads TGTGCCAGCAGCCGGACTAGCGGGAGCTTGGATACGCAGTATTTT. Its translation is CASSRTSGSLDTQYF.